Listed below are T cell receptor beta chains from one sample, sequenced in a study of beta chain features in type 1 diabetes. Libraries were prepared by immunoSEQ multiplex PCR; TCRdb keeps only in-frame clonotypes and omits some of them. The table records 640,000 or so clones, around 15% of them present only once. Source material: naive CD4+ T cells from blood. These receptors all come from a man between 18 and 29 years old with type 1 diabetes. CDR3s include the opening cysteine and the closing phenylalanine or tryptophan. Fields, in order: CDR3 DNA, CDR3 protein, clone size, D gene, J gene, CDR3 length, V gene. The D gene is left open where the match is weak. The listing skips clone size in some rows; elsewhere it reads once, few, many or a size class.

cdr3_nt: TGTGCCAGCAGTTTATATCGTCTAGCTAACGGGGAGCTGTTTTTT; cdr3_aa: CASSLYRLANGELFF; clone_size: few; d_call: .; j_call: TRBJ2-2; cdr3_length: 15; v_call: TRBV28
cdr3_nt: TGTGCCAGCACAGCGGGGGGGAGAGAGCAGTACTTC; cdr3_aa: CASTAGGREQYF; clone_size: few; d_call: TRBD2; j_call: TRBJ2-7; cdr3_length: 12; v_call: TRBV6-5
cdr3_nt: TGCGCCAGCAGGAAGGGTGGAGAGACCCAGTACTTC; cdr3_aa: CASRKGGETQYF; clone_size: few; d_call: .; j_call: TRBJ2-5; cdr3_length: 12; v_call: TRBV5-1
cdr3_nt: TGTGCCAGCAGTTCCGGGACAGGGATCTCACCCCTCCACTTT; cdr3_aa: CASSSGTGISPLHF; clone_size: few; d_call: TRBD1; j_call: TRBJ1-6; cdr3_length: 14; v_call: TRBV6-5
cdr3_nt: TGTGCCACCAGCCGGCAGGGGGGCACTGAAGCTTTCTTT; cdr3_aa: CATSRQGGTEAFF; clone_size: .; d_call: TRBD1; j_call: TRBJ1-1; cdr3_length: 13; v_call: TRBV15
cdr3_nt: TGTGCCTGGAGCCCAGCGGGGGGGATGTCAGATACGCAGTATTTT; cdr3_aa: CAWSPAGGMSDTQYF; clone_size: few; d_call: TRBD2; j_call: TRBJ2-3; cdr3_length: 15; v_call: TRBV30
cdr3_nt: TGTGCCTGGAGTGTAACAGGCGGTGGCTACACCTTC; cdr3_aa: CAWSVTGGGYTF; clone_size: .; d_call: .; j_call: TRBJ1-2; cdr3_length: 12; v_call: TRBV30
cdr3_nt: TGTGCCAGCAGCTCCCTAGACAGGAACTATGGCTACACCTTC; cdr3_aa: CASSSLDRNYGYTF; clone_size: .; d_call: .; j_call: TRBJ1-2; cdr3_length: 14; v_call: TRBV5-4
cdr3_nt: TGTGCCAGTAGTCTTCGAACAGATCTGAACACTGAAGCTTTCTTT; cdr3_aa: CASSLRTDLNTEAFF; clone_size: .; d_call: .; j_call: TRBJ1-1; cdr3_length: 15; v_call: TRBV19
cdr3_nt: TGCAGCGTTGGTGACCCCACATACCCCGCCGGGGAGCTGTTTTTT; cdr3_aa: CSVGDPTYPAGELFF; clone_size: .; d_call: .; j_call: TRBJ2-2; cdr3_length: 15; v_call: TRBV29-1
cdr3_nt: TGCGCCAGCAGCCGTTACAGGGAGAATGAGCAGTTCTTC; cdr3_aa: CASSRYRENEQFF; clone_size: .; d_call: .; j_call: TRBJ2-1; cdr3_length: 13; v_call: TRBV4-1
cdr3_nt: TGTGCCAGCAGTTACTCGAATTCAGGGAATGGCTACACCTTC; cdr3_aa: CASSYSNSGNGYTF; clone_size: .; d_call: .; j_call: TRBJ1-2; cdr3_length: 14; v_call: TRBV6-5
cdr3_nt: TGCGCCAGCAGCCCCACAGGGAACGAGCAGTACTTC; cdr3_aa: CASSPTGNEQYF; clone_size: few; d_call: .; j_call: TRBJ2-7; cdr3_length: 12; v_call: TRBV5-1
cdr3_nt: TGTGCCAGCAGCTTAGCGGGAGGGAGATACTATGGCTACACCTTC; cdr3_aa: CASSLAGGRYYGYTF; clone_size: .; d_call: .; j_call: TRBJ1-2; cdr3_length: 15; v_call: TRBV7-9
cdr3_nt: TGTGCCAGCAGCGCCCGGGACAGTCTTAATAATGAAAAACTGTTTTTT; cdr3_aa: CASSARDSLNNEKLFF; clone_size: .; d_call: TRBD1; j_call: TRBJ1-4; cdr3_length: 16; v_call: TRBV9
cdr3_nt: TGTGCCTCGGAGGGGGCCAGAGATGGCTACACCTTC; cdr3_aa: CASEGARDGYTF; clone_size: few; d_call: TRBD1; j_call: TRBJ1-2; cdr3_length: 12; v_call: TRBV30
cdr3_nt: TGTGCCACCAGCAGAGAGGCGGTCCGCGAAGCTTTCTTT; cdr3_aa: CATSREAVREAFF; clone_size: .; d_call: .; j_call: TRBJ1-1; cdr3_length: 13; v_call: TRBV15
cdr3_nt: TGTGCCTGGGGGACAGCCCCGGAGACCCAGTACTTC; cdr3_aa: CAWGTAPETQYF; clone_size: few; d_call: TRBD1; j_call: TRBJ2-5; cdr3_length: 12; v_call: TRBV30
cdr3_nt: TGTGCCAGCAGGCGGAGTCTCTCTGGAAACACCATATATTTT; cdr3_aa: CASRRSLSGNTIYF; clone_size: .; d_call: .; j_call: TRBJ1-3; cdr3_length: 14; v_call: TRBV6-5
cdr3_nt: TGTGCCAGCAGTACTGATGGCTACACCTTC; cdr3_aa: CASSTDGYTF; clone_size: .; d_call: .; j_call: TRBJ1-2; cdr3_length: 10; v_call: TRBV28
cdr3_nt: TGTGCCGGCCTGAGACAGGGGGTCTTTCCTGGGGCCAACGTCCTGACTTTC; cdr3_aa: CAGLRQGVFPGANVLTF; clone_size: few; d_call: TRBD1; j_call: TRBJ2-6; cdr3_length: 17; v_call: TRBV2
cdr3_nt: TGTGCCAGCAGCTTTGGACTAGCGGGGGGCACAGATACGCAGTATTTT; cdr3_aa: CASSFGLAGGTDTQYF; clone_size: few; d_call: TRBD2; j_call: TRBJ2-3; cdr3_length: 16; v_call: TRBV7-8
cdr3_nt: TGTGCCAGCAGTCCCGCGGGACAGCTCACCACTGGAAACACCATATATTTT; cdr3_aa: CASSPAGQLTTGNTIYF; clone_size: .; d_call: TRBD1; j_call: TRBJ1-3; cdr3_length: 17; v_call: TRBV28
cdr3_nt: TGCGCCAGCAGCCGGTCCACCTACCTAGCGGGGGGCGCCACAGATACGCAGTATTTT; cdr3_aa: CASSRSTYLAGGATDTQYF; clone_size: .; d_call: TRBD2; j_call: TRBJ2-3; cdr3_length: 19; v_call: TRBV5-1
cdr3_nt: TGTGCCAGCAGCTTAGAGGGAGGTGGGGAACAGCCCCAGCATTTT; cdr3_aa: CASSLEGGGEQPQHF; clone_size: .; d_call: .; j_call: TRBJ1-5; cdr3_length: 15; v_call: TRBV7-9
cdr3_nt: TGTGCCTGGAGTGGGGGAATTACTCACTTT; cdr3_aa: CAWSGGITHF; clone_size: .; d_call: .; j_call: TRBJ1-4; cdr3_length: 10; v_call: TRBV30
cdr3_nt: TGTGCCAGCAGCCAGCGAGGGAACCCCGAGCAGTACTTC; cdr3_aa: CASSQRGNPEQYF; clone_size: few; d_call: .; j_call: TRBJ2-7; cdr3_length: 13; v_call: TRBV7-2
cdr3_nt: TGTGCCAGCAGCTTAGTCGCGGGGGTGAGCAATCAGCCCCAGCATTTT; cdr3_aa: CASSLVAGVSNQPQHF; clone_size: once; d_call: .; j_call: TRBJ1-5; cdr3_length: 16; v_call: TRBV7-2
cdr3_nt: TGCGCCAGCAGTGAAACCTTTGGCGGGGCGAACACCGGGGAGCTGTTTTTT; cdr3_aa: CASSETFGGANTGELFF; clone_size: .; d_call: .; j_call: TRBJ2-2; cdr3_length: 17; v_call: TRBV10-2
cdr3_nt: TGTGCCTCCCGACAGGGAACGGAACGTGGCCCTGAAGCTTTCTTT; cdr3_aa: CASRQGTERGPEAFF; clone_size: few; d_call: TRBD1; j_call: TRBJ1-1; cdr3_length: 15; v_call: TRBV10-3
cdr3_nt: TGTGCTAGTGGCTCCGGCTTGGCGGCTACCTACAATGAGCAGTTCTTC; cdr3_aa: CASGSGLAATYNEQFF; clone_size: .; d_call: .; j_call: TRBJ2-1; cdr3_length: 16; v_call: TRBV12-5
cdr3_nt: TGTGCCAGCAGCTCGGGACTAGCGGGGGAAAAGCAGTACTTC; cdr3_aa: CASSSGLAGEKQYF; clone_size: .; d_call: TRBD2; j_call: TRBJ2-7; cdr3_length: 14; v_call: TRBV7-9
cdr3_nt: TGTGCCAGTAGTAAGGGAGGTTCTTACAATGAGCAGTTCTTC; cdr3_aa: CASSKGGSYNEQFF; clone_size: few; d_call: .; j_call: TRBJ2-1; cdr3_length: 14; v_call: TRBV19
cdr3_nt: TGTGCCAGCAGTTTCCCGGGACAGGGGGGTCAGCCCCAGCATTTT; cdr3_aa: CASSFPGQGGQPQHF; clone_size: few; d_call: TRBD1; j_call: TRBJ1-5; cdr3_length: 15; v_call: TRBV27